Listed below are T cell receptor beta chains from one sample, sequenced in a study of blood T cell repertoires in COVID-19. Profiled with immunoSEQ multiplex PCR; TCRdb holds only in-frame clones, not every one. The table lists some 330,000 clones, around 87% of them singletons. What was sequenced was peripheral blood. These receptors all come from a woman aged 45-59 years with active or convalescent COVID-19. Each CDR3 is given with its conserved first and last residue. The D gene is left open where the match is weak. Expanded clones get a size class; other rows say once, few or many, or leave the size out.

J | D | V | size | DNA | CDR3
TRBJ2-7 | TRBD2 | TRBV28 | - | TGTGCCAGCAGTTTAAGAGCGGGAGTGGGCTACGAGCAGTACTTC | CASSLRAGVGYEQYF
TRBJ1-3 | TRBD1 | TRBV5-5 | - | TGTGCCAGCAGCCATAGCTCCGGGACAGGGGCGCCCGGAAACACCATATATTTT | CASSHSSGTGAPGNTIYF
TRBJ1-1 | TRBD1 | TRBV6-5 | - | TGTGCCAGCAGTTCCGGGACAGGCAAAGCTTTCTTT | CASSSGTGKAFF
TRBJ1-2 | TRBD1 | TRBV6-2/TRBV6-3 | - | TGTGCCAGCAGTTACTCCGACCCGGACAGGGGGCGCGACTATGGCTACACCTTC | CASSYSDPDRGRDYGYTF
TRBJ1-2 | - | TRBV19 | - | TGTGCCAGTAGTTCGAAACAGGGCGGCTATGGCTACACCTTC | CASSSKQGGYGYTF
TRBJ2-6 | - | TRBV21-1 | - | TGTGCCAGCAGCATTTACAGGGGGCAGGCTGGGGCCAACGTCCTGACTTTC | CASSIYRGQAGANVLTF
TRBJ1-6 | TRBD1 | TRBV4-2 | - | TGTGCCAGCAGCCAGGGGACAGGGCTGAGCTCCTATAATTCACCCCTCCACTTT | CASSQGTGLSSYNSPLHF
TRBJ2-1 | - | TRBV4-1 | - | TGCGCCAGCAGCCAAGATCTAGCACGGGAGCAGTTCTTC | CASSQDLAREQFF
TRBJ2-7 | - | TRBV11-2 | - | TGTGCCAGCAGCTTAAGACCAGGGGATACCTACGAGCAGTACTTC | CASSLRPGDTYEQYF
TRBJ2-7 | - | TRBV2 | - | TGTGCCAGCAGTGAACAAGGGGTTGAGCAGTACTTC | CASSEQGVEQYF
TRBJ2-6 | - | TRBV7-6 | - | TGTGCCAGCAGCTTAGGTTACAGCTCTGGGGCCAACGTCCTGACTTTC | CASSLGYSSGANVLTF
TRBJ2-1 | - | TRBV24-1 | - | TGTGCCACCAGTGATTCGCCAGGGCGAGAGCAGTTCTTC | CATSDSPGREQFF
TRBJ1-1 | TRBD1 | TRBV10-3 | - | TGTGCCATCAGCCGGGACAGGCGTTCCACTGAAGCTTTCTTT | CAISRDRRSTEAFF
TRBJ1-2 | TRBD1 | TRBV28 | - | TGTGCCAGCAGTTTCTACAGGGGTCCCTCCTATGGCTACACCTTC | CASSFYRGPSYGYTF
TRBJ2-7 | - | TRBV18 | - | TGTGCCAGCTCACCAACGGCGGACTCCTACGAGCAGTACTTC | CASSPTADSYEQYF
TRBJ1-1 | - | TRBV9 | - | TGTGCCAGCAGCGTAGGGATCTTGCGGGGGACTGAAGCTTTCTTT | CASSVGILRGTEAFF
TRBJ1-6 | - | TRBV4-3 | - | TGCGCCAGCAGCCAAGTAGGGGTTGGTTCACCCCTCCACTTT | CASSQVGVGSPLHF
TRBJ2-7 | TRBD1 | TRBV28 | - | TGTGCCAGCAGTTTAGCAGGGGGCGCGGGCGAGCAGTACTTC | CASSLAGGAGEQYF
TRBJ1-1 | - | TRBV30 | - | TGTGCCTGGAGTGCCCTCGGGAGTGCGGCTTTCTTT | CAWSALGSAAFF
TRBJ1-1 | TRBD1 | TRBV11-1 | - | TGTGCCAGCAGGGGACAGGGAGACACTGAAGCTTTCTTT | CASRGQGDTEAFF
TRBJ2-7 | - | TRBV5-1 | - | TGCGCCAGCAGCCACGATTCAGGGGGAGGCGAGCAGTACTTC | CASSHDSGGGEQYF
TRBJ2-5 | TRBD1 | TRBV30 | - | TGTGCCTGGAGCAGGGGGCACGTAGAGACCCAGTACTTC | CAWSRGHVETQYF
TRBJ2-2 | - | TRBV6-5 | - | TGTGCCAGCAGTTCCCCTCGGGGGAGCACCGGGGAGCTGTTTTTT | CASSSPRGSTGELFF
TRBJ2-6 | - | TRBV2 | - | TGTGCCAGCAGGGAGACAGGTTCGTCTGGGGCCAACGTCCTGACTTTC | CASRETGSSGANVLTF
TRBJ1-2 | - | TRBV4-2 | - | TGTGCCAGCAGCCAAACCTACGAACAGGCATATGGCTACACCTTC | CASSQTYEQAYGYTF
TRBJ2-7 | TRBD1 | TRBV9 | once | TGTGCCAGCAGCCAGGGGGTGGACAGGGCCTCCGAGCAGTACTTC | CASSQGVDRASEQYF